This T cell receptor (beta chain) was identified in a study of post-analysis software for immune sequencing data. Study summary: Several disease courses (relapsing-remitting, secondary progressive and progressive-relapsing) of multiple sclerosis were included. Study-wide findings and caveats: The authors found that F measure strongly co-clustered same-batch samples. Multiple sclerosis patients had significantly lower normalized Chao1 diversity than controls. TRBV5-6, TRBV5-1 and TRBV20-1 belonged to a set of about five TRBV segments that were more frequent in patients than controls.

Carried by the TCR beta cDNA libraries were unique molecular identifiers. A population of about 1 to 11 million T cells gave rise to roughly 0.5 million cDNA molecules. MiXCR, run by TCRdb on the PCR reads, gives a single entry per CDR3 protein. The profile shows around 710,000 distinct CDR3 sequences, 46% of them singletons. V lost 4 bases and J 3 bases, leaving 13 bases between the germline ends. This CDR3 is 14 amino acids long. CDR1 and CDR2 (germline): MGHDK, SYGVNS. Concerning this clonotype itself: The antigen is not known.

The chain carries TRBV25-1 and TRBJ2-7; D is perhaps TRBD1 (5 bases). The sample consisted of blood. The TCR sequence derives from a girl aged 5 to 17 with multiple sclerosis. The CDR3 reads CASSATQDGYEQYF. Here the CDR3 DNA reads TGTGCCAGCAGTGCGACACAGGACGGCTACGAGCAGTACTTC.